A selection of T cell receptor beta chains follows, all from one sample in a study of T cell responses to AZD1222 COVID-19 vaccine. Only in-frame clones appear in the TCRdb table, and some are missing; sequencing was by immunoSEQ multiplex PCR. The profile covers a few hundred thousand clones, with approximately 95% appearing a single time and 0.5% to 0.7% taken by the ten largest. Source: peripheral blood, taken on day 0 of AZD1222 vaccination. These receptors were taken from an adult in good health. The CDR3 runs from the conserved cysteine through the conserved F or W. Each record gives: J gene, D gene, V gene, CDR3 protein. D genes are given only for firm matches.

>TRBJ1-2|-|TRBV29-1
CSVGGRTGDYGYTF
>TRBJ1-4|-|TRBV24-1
CATSGSGRNEKLFF
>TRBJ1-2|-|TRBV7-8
CASSAGSSNYGYTF
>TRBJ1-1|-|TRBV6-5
CASSYSGPTNTEAFF
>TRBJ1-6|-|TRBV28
CASSSPGTHGRSPLHF
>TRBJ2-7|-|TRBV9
CASSVGQGVVYEQYF
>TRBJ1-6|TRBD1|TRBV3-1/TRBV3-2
CASSNRGSRSPLHF
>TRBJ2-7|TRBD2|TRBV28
CASTTSVAGTYEQYF
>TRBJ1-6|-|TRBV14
CASSPRSYNSPLHF
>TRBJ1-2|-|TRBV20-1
CSASRGYGYTF
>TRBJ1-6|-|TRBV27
CASSDRSSYNSPLHF
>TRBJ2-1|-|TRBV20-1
CSATNGEGPFF
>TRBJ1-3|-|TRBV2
CASSYNRASGNTIYF
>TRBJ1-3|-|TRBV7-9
CASSSVNTIYF
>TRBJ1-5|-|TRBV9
CASSPRDGDRQPQHF
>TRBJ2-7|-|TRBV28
CASRSPRSGGIYEQYF
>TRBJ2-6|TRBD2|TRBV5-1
CASTVRTSGGRTGANVLTF
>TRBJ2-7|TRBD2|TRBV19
CASSIVAGVYEQYF
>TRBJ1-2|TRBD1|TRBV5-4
CASSTGTEGYGYTF
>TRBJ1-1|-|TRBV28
CASSEGTVNTEAFF
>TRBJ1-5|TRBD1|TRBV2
CASSSGQGNQPQHF
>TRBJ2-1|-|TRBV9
CASSVGGRARDEQFF
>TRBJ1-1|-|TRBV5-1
CASSLQPEGTEAFF
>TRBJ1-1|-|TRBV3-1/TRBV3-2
CASSPGGRMNTEAFF
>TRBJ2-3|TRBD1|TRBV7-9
CASSQGQGFDTQYF
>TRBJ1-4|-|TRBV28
CASRAGANEKLFF
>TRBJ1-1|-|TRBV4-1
CASSSRSGPMNTEAFF
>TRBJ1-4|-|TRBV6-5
CASSQPGLAEKLFF
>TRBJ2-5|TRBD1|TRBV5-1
CASSSGQVQETQYF
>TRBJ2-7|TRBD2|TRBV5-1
CASSPRGTSGPYEQYF
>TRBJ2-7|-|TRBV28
CASSLTISPSYEQYF
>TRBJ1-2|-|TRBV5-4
CASSLETNYGYTF
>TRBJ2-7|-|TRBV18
CASSPPSGTHEQYF
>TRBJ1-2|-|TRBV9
CASSVVSGQGNGYTF
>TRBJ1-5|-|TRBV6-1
CASSDSRWPQHF
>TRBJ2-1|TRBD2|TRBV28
CASSFPRAGGSYNEQFF
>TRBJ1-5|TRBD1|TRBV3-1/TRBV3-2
CASSRDSYQPQHF
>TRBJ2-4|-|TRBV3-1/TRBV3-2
CASSQDRASGYIQYF
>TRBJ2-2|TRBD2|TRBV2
CASGGRLAVTGELFF
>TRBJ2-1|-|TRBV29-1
CSVGSGEGYEQFF
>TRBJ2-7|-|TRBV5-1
CASSLTATYEQYF
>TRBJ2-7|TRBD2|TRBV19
CASSSQTSGRYEQYF
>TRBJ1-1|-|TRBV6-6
CASSSRRGAGNTEAFF
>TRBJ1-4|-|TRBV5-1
CASSYGDANEKLFF
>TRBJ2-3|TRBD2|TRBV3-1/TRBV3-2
CASSLGEGTQYF
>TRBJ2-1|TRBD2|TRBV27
CASSLASGTSNEQFF
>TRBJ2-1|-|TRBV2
CASSFSELSYNEQFF